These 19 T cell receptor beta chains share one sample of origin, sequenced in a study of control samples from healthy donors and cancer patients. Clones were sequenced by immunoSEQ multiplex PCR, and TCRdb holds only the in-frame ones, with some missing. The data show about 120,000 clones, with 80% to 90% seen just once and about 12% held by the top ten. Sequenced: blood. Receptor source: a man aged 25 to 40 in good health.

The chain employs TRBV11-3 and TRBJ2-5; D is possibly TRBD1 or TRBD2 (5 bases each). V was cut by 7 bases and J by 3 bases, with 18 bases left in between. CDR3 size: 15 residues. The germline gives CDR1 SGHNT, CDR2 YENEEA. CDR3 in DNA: TGTGCCAGCACCATAGGGGAGCTGTCCAAAGAGACCCAGTACTTC. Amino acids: CASTIGELSKETQYF.

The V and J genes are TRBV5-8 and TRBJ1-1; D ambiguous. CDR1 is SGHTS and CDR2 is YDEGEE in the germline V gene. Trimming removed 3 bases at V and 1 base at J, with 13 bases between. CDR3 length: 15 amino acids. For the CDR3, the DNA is TGTGCCAGCAGCTCTGGACTGACCAAGAACACTGAAGCTTTCTTT. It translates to CASSSGLTKNTEAFF.

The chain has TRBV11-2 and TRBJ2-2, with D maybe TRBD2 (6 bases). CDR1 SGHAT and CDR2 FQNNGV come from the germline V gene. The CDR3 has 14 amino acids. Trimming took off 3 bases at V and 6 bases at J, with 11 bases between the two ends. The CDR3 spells CASSFGTGAGELFF. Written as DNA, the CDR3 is TGTGCCAGCAGCTTTGGTACGGGGGCCGGGGAGCTGTTTTTT.

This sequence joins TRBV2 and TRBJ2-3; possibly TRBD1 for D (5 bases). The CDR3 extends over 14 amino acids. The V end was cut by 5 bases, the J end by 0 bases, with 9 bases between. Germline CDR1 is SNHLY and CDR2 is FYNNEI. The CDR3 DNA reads TGTGCCAGCAGTAAGGACATCAGCACAGATACGCAGTATTTT. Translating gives CASSKDISTDTQYF.

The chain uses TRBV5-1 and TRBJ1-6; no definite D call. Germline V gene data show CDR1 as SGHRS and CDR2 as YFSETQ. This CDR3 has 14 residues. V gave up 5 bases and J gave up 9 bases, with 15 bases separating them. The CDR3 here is CASRLRGSGSPLHF. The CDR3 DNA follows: TGCGCCAGCAGACTACGTGGTTCTGGTTCACCCCTCCACTTT.

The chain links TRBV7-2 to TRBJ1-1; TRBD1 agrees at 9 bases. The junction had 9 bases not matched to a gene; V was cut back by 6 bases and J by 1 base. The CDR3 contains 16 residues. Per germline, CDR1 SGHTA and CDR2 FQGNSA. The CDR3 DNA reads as TGTGCCAGCAGACCTACAGGGGGCTCGTGGAACACTGAAGCTTTCTTT. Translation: CASRPTGGSWNTEAFF.

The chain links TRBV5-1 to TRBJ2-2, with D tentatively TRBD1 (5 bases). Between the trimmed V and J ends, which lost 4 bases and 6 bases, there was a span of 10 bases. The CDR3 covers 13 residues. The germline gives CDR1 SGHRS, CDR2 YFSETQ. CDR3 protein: CASSPQGAGELFF. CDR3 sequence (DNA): TGCGCCAGCAGCCCCCAGGGCGCCGGGGAGCTGTTTTTT.

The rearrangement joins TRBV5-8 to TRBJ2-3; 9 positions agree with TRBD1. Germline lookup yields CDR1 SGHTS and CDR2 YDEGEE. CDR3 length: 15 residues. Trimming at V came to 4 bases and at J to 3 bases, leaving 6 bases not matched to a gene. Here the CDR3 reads CASSPSGTGTDTQYF. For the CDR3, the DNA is TGTGCCAGCAGCCCCTCTGGGACAGGGACAGATACGCAGTATTTT.

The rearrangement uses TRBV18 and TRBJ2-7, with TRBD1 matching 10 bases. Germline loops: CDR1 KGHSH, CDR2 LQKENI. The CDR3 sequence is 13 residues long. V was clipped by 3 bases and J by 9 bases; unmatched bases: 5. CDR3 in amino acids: CASSPERDRGQYF. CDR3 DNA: TGTGCCAGCTCACCTGAACGGGACAGGGGGCAGTACTTC.

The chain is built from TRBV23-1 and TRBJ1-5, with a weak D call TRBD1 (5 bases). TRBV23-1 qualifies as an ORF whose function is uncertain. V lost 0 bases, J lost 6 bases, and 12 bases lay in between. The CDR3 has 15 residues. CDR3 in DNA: TGCGCCAGCAGTCAATCCCGCAGGGAGGGTCAGCCCCAGCATTTT. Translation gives CASSQSRREGQPQHF.

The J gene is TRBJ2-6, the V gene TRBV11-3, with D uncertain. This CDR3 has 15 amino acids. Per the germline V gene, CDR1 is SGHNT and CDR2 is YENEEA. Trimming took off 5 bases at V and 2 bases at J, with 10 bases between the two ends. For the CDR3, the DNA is TGTGCCAGCAGCATCATGTTTACTGGGGCCAACGTCCTGACTTTC. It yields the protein CASSIMFTGANVLTF.

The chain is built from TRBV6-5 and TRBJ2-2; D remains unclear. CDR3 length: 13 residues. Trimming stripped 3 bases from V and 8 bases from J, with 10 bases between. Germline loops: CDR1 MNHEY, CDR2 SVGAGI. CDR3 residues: CASSYSGRGELFF. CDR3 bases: TGTGCCAGCAGTTATTCGGGCAGGGGGGAGCTGTTTTTT.

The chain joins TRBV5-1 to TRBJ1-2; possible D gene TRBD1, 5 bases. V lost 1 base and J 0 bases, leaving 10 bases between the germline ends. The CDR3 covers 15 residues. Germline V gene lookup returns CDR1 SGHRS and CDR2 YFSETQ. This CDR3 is CASSLTGRANYGYTF. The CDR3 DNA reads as TGCGCCAGCAGCTTGACCGGCAGGGCTAACTATGGCTACACCTTC.

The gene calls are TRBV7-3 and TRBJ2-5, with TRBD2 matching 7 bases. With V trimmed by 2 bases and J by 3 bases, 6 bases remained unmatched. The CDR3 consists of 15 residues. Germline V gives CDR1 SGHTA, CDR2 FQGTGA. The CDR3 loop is CASSLGLGREETQYF. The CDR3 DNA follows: TGTGCCAGCAGCTTAGGACTTGGGAGGGAAGAGACCCAGTACTTC.

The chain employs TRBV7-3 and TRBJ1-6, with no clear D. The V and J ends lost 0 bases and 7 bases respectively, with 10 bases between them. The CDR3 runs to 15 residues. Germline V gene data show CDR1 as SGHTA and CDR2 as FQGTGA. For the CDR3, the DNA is TGTGCCAGCAGCTTAACCCGCCTCGGGAATTCACCCCTCCACTTT. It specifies CASSLTRLGNSPLHF.

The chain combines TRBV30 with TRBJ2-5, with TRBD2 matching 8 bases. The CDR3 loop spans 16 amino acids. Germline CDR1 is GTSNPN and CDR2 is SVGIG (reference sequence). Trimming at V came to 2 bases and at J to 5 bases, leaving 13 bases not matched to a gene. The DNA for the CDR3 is TGTGCCTGGAGTCCGGTAGCGGGGCGGCACTGGGAGACCCAGTACTTC. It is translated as CAWSPVAGRHWETQYF.

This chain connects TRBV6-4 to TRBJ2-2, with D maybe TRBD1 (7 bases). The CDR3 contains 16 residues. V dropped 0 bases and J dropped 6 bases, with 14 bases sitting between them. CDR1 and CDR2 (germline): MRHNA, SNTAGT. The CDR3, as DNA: TGTGCCAGCAGTGACTCGCCGGCAGGGGGGTCCGGGGAGCTGTTTTTT. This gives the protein CASSDSPAGGSGELFF.

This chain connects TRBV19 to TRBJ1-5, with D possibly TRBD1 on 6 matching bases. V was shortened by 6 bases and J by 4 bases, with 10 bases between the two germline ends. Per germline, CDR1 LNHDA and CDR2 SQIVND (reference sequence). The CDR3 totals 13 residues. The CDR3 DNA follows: TGTGCCAGTAGCCCAGGGGAGAATCAGCCCCAGCATTTT. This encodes CASSPGENQPQHF.

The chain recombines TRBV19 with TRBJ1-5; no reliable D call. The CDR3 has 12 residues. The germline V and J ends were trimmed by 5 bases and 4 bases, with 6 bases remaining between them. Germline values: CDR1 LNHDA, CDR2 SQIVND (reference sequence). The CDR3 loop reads CASSGRNQPQHF. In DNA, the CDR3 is TGTGCCAGTAGTGGGCGAAATCAGCCCCAGCATTTT.